This T cell receptor beta chain was identified during a study of healthy donors' naive CD4 and CD8 T cells. Study-level findings and limits: Chains were not paired, since alpha and beta were sequenced in bulk.

As regards this clonotype: Its specificity is unknown.

The CDR3 sequence is 13 residues long. V was cut by 10 bases and J by 5 bases, with 15 bases left in between. The germline CDR1 and CDR2 sequences are SEHNR and FQNEAQ (reference sequence). Each TCR library used 500 ng of total RNA and a linear amplification protocol. TCRdb re-derived calls from the reads in MiXCR, one entry per CDR3 protein. The table includes roughly 200,000 distinct CDR3 sequences, 65% to 75% detected once. The clonotype was recovered from a pool of human donors in good health; the sample pools cells from several healthy donors. Specimen: naive CD4+ and CD8+ T cells sorted from blood, pooled from several donors. V is TRBV7-9 and J is TRBJ2-1; D not certain. The CDR3 is CATGDRSNNEQFF. CDR3 nucleotide sequence: TGTGCCACTGGCGATAGGTCAAACAATGAGCAGTTCTTC.